This TCR beta chain originates from a study of OX40 agonist ivuxolimab in advanced cancers. Blood was sampled at baseline, cycle 4 day 1, and cycle 7 day 1. Only in-frame clones appear in the TCRdb table, and some are missing; sequencing was by immunoSEQ multiplex PCR. The sample lists some 100,000 clones; 84% were seen once. This CDR3 is built from 13 residues. The germline V gene has CDR1 KGHSH and CDR2 LQKENI. With 3 bases removed from V and 5 bases from J, the gap between germline ends came to 10 bases. Sequences were derived from CD4+ or CD8+ T cells sorted from blood, sampled in a trial of the OX40 agonist ivuxolimab. This TCR derives from an adult with an advanced solid tumor such as melanoma, head and neck, liver or kidney cancer. The rearrangement uses TRBV18 and TRBJ2-5; D not resolved. The CDR3 sequence is CASSPGSRETQYF. The CDR3 coding sequence is TGTGCCAGCTCACCGGGGTCCCGCGAGACCCAGTACTTC.